The text below deals with one T cell receptor (beta chain). In its sample, this clone was seen once. The clone's antigen remains unknown. Per-base quality was not reported, and no clone a single base away is much larger than it. TCR beta CDR3 regions were sequenced from DNA using the immunoSEQ Assay. For the original study's pipeline: To compute T cell density, TCR beta template counts were normalized to usable DNA, which was estimated by amplifying housekeeping genes. The preseqR package was used to estimate richness by extrapolating to 400,000 templates for PBMC samples and to 120,000 templates for tissue samples. Clonality was calculated as one minus Pielou's evenness. To identify tissue-enriched TCRs, differential abundance testing was run on productive amino-acid clonotypes with a minimum total count of 5 and an alpha of 0.1. The Jaccard Index and the Morisita Overlap Index were used to quantify repertoire overlap between compartments. GLIPH clustered TCR beta CDR3s with public tetramer-defined viral CDR3s; viral motifs required at least three viral sequences plus V-gene enrichment. This is the immuneACCESS table as TCRdb keeps it, with only in-frame sequences that have V and J called. A part of the clones is gone; compared with another copy, unresolved V genes explain less than half, and the rest is unexplained. Clone size and V and J calls were adopted from that table, with D and trimming inferred from the DNA. For this sample there are roughly 84,000 clones; 88% appear just once. The ten largest clones add up to 20% to 25% of the sample.

The data derive from a study of T cells in localized non-small cell lung cancer (dated by TCRdb to 2020 to 2021). Broadly, across the study: The study analyzed T cell repertoires of under 250 early-stage NSCLC patients, comparing tumors and uninvolved tumor-adjacent lungs. The cohort was made up of about 240 treatment-naive NSCLC patients whose localized lung tumors had been resected. NSCLC patients had a mean age of approximately 66 years, and around 130 were male and nearly 110 female. Broad study findings and their caveats: Because the study design was exploratory, TCR variables were selected using unadjusted p-values without false-discovery rate correction. Because multi-region sequencing of the tumors was not done, intratumor heterogeneity could not be ruled out. Higher T cell density in blood was associated with longer overall survival, whereas higher clonality in adjacent lung was associated with shorter survival. A median of 57 of the top 100 tumor clones were detected in paired uninvolved adjacent lung, and around 30 of these tumor clones were also found among the top 100 clones of the paired uninvolved adjacent lung. Uninvolved tumor-adjacent lung showed the highest T cell clonality, higher than tumor, which suggests more focused antigenic responses in the adjacent lung.

In the germline V gene, CDR1 corresponds to MNHNS and CDR2 to SASEGT. Taken from cysteine to phenylalanine, the CDR3 has 14 residues. The retained sequence is limited to the CDR3, 42 bases, with the frame set at the first base. Trimming costs V 4 bases and J 7 bases, and their ends lie 16 bases apart. At diagnosis, peripheral blood, uninvolved tumor-adjacent lung and tumor were collected and were preserved as a mix of fresh-frozen and FFPE material. For TCR repertoire profiling, blood samples were analyzed in the form of peripheral blood mononuclear cells. Rearrangement joined TRBV6-1 to TRBJ1-2; no D gene can be assigned with confidence. Sample: peripheral blood, taken before any cancer treatment. This TCR came from a woman aged 35-75 years with stage I squamous cell lung carcinoma. The CDR3 in this case is CASSVREAEGGYTF. The sequence in DNA is TGTGCCAGCAGTGTGAGGGAGGCGGAGGGTGGCTACACCTTC.